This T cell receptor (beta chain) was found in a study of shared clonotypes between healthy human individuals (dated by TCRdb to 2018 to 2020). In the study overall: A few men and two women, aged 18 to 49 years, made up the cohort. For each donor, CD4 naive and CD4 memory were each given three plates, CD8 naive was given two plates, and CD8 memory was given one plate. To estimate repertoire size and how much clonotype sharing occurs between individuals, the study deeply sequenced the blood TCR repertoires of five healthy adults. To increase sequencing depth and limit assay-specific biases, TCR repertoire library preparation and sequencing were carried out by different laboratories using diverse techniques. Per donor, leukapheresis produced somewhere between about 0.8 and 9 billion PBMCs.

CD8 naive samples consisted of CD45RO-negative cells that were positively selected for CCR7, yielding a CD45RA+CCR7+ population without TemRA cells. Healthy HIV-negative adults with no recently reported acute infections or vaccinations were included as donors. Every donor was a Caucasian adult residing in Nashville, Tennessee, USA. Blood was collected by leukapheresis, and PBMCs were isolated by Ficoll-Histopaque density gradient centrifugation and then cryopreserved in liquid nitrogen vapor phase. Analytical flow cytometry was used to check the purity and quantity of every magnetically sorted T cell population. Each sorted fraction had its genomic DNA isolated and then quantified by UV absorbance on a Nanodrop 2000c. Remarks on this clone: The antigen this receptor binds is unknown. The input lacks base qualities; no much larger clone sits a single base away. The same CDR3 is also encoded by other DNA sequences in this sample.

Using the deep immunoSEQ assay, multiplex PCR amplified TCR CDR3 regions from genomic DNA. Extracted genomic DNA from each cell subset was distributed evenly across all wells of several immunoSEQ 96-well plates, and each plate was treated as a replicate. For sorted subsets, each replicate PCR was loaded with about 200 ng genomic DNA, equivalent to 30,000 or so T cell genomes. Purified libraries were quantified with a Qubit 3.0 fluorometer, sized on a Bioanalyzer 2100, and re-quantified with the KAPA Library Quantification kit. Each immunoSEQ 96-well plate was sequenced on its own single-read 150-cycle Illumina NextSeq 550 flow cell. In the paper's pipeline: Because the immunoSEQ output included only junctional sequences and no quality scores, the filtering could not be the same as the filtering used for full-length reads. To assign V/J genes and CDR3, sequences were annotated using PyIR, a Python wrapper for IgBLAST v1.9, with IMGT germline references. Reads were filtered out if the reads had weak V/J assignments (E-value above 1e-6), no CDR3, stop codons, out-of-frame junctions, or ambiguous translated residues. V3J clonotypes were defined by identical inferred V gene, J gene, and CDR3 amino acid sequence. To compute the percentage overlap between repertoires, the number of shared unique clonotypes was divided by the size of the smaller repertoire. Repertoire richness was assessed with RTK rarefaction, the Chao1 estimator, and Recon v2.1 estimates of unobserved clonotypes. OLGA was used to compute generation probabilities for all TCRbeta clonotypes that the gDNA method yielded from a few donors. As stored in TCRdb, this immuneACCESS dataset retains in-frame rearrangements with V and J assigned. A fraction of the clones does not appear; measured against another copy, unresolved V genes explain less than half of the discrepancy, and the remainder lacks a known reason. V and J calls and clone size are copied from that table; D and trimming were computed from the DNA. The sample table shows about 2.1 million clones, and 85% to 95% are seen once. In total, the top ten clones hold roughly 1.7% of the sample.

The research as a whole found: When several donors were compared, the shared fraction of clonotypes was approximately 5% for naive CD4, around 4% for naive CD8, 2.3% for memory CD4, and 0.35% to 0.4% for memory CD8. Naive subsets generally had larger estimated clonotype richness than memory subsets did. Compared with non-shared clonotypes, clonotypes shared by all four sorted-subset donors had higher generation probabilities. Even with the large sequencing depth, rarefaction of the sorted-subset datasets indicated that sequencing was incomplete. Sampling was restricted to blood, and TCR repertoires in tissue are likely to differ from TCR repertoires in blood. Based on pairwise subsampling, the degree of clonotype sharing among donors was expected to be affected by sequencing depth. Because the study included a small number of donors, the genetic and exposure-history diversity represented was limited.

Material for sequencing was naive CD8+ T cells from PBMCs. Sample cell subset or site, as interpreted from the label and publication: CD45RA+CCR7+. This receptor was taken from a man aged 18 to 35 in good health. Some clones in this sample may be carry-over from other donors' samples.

The DNA reads TGTGCCAGCAGTTTTGGGGCAGGGGCGACCTACGAGCAGTACTTC. Translated, it reads CASSFGAGATYEQYF. Here the chain combines TRBV27 and TRBJ2-7, with a tentative D gene TRBD1 over 6 matching bases. V loses 3 bases, J loses 2 bases, and the germline ends lie 14 bases apart. The germline V gene (reference sequence) provides CDR1 MNHEY and CDR2 SMNVEV. From cysteine to phenylalanine, the CDR3 is 15 amino acids long. Here the CDR3 DNA is all that survives: 45 bases in frame from base 1.